A single sample is the source of the 7 T cell receptor beta chains below, sequenced in a study of blood T cell repertoires in COVID-19. The table came from immunoSEQ multiplex PCR; TCRdb's copy has only in-frame clones and leaves some out. Of 150,000 to 200,000 clones in the sample, more than 75% were seen once. Sequenced material: peripheral blood. The source of these receptors is a man aged 45 to 65 who had recovered from COVID-19.

The V call is TRBV6-4, the J call TRBJ2-3; maybe TRBD2 (6 bases). CDR3 length: 18 amino acids. The germline V and J ends were trimmed by 7 bases and 0 bases, with 23 bases remaining between them. CDR1 and CDR2 (germline): MRHNA, SNTAGT. Written as DNA, the CDR3 is TGTGCCAGCAACTACCGGGACTCGGGACGCTCTAGCACAGATACGCAGTATTTT. Its translation is CASNYRDSGRSSTDTQYF.

V usage is TRBV28 and J usage is TRBJ1-5, with 10 bases identical to TRBD1. With V trimmed by 8 bases and J by 6 bases, 10 bases remained unmatched. The CDR3 has 15 amino acids. Germline CDR1 and CDR2: MDHEN and SYDVKM. Written as DNA, the CDR3 is TGTGCCAGCGCCGCCGGGACAGGGGTTCCTCAGCCCCAGCATTTT. Amino acids: CASAAGTGVPQPQHF.

The chain combines TRBV5-1 with TRBJ2-1; 12 bases align to TRBD2. Germline V lookup: CDR1 SGHRS, CDR2 YFSETQ. The CDR3 is 17 residues long. The V and J ends lost 0 bases and 7 bases, in that order; junction bases with no gene match: 8. The CDR3 here is CASSLVASGRAWNEQFF. CDR3 bases: TGCGCCAGCAGCTTGGTGGCTAGCGGGAGGGCCTGGAATGAGCAGTTCTTC.

The chain combines TRBV5-4 with TRBJ1-2; a weak D match, TRBD1 (6 bases). Trimming pared 6 bases from V and 0 bases from J, leaving 15 bases between. The CDR3 has 15 amino acids. Germline V gene sequence: CDR1 SGHNT, CDR2 YYREEE (reference sequence). The CDR3 spells CASNVRGQTNYGYTF. The CDR3 coding sequence is TGTGCCAGCAACGTAAGAGGACAGACTAACTATGGCTACACCTTC.

This clone was seen a single time. The rearrangement uses TRBV7-2 and TRBJ2-3, with a possible D match to TRBD2 (6 bases). Germline CDR1 is SGHTA and CDR2 is FQGNSA. V was clipped by 2 bases and J by 2 bases, with 14 bases between them. The CDR3 sequence is 16 residues long. This chain's CDR3 is CASSLRGLPLTDTQYF. Here the CDR3 DNA reads TGTGCCAGCAGCTTACGGGGACTGCCGCTCACAGATACGCAGTATTTT.

V and J are TRBV5-1 and TRBJ2-7, with D possibly being TRBD2 (5 bases). The V gene's germline CDR1 is SGHRS and CDR2 YFSETQ. This CDR3 has 13 residues. The V end was cut by 4 bases, the J end by 4 bases, with 12 bases between. The CDR3 sequence is CASSERAAYEQYF. The CDR3 region has the DNA TGCGCCAGCAGCGAGAGGGCCGCATACGAGCAGTACTTC. Full variable domain (remainder filled in from reference TRBV5-1 and TRBJ2-7): KAGVTQTPRYLIKTRGQQVTLSCSPISGHRSVSWYQQTPGQGLQFLFEYFSETQRNKGNFPGRFSGRQFSNSRSEMNVSTLELGDSALYLCASSERAAYEQYFGPGTRLTVT.

The table lists this clone with a count of one. The chain combines TRBV5-4 with TRBJ1-6; 8 nucleotides line up with TRBD1. Germline assignment: CDR1 SGHNT and CDR2 YYREEE (reference sequence). This CDR3 is built from 15 residues. V shed 2 bases, J shed 7 bases, and the junction held 5 bases outside the gene matches. CDR3 sequence: CASSFVDRDNSPLHF. Here the CDR3 DNA reads TGTGCCAGCAGCTTCGTGGACAGGGACAATTCACCCCTCCACTTT.